This T cell receptor beta chain is from a study of T cells after yellow fever vaccination. Overall study context: It was SMART-Seq v4 Ultra Low Input that prepared the fractions with low cell numbers.

As TCR cDNA was made by 5'RACE template switching, a universal primer site and UMIs were added. TCRdb re-called the 5' RACE reads with MiXCR, one entry per CDR3 protein. The profile shows a few hundred thousand distinct CDR3 sequences, about 7% of them singletons. The input for sequencing was CD4+ T cells sorted from PBMCs, taken on the day of the yellow fever booster vaccination. The receptor's source is a man aged 25-40 years who received the YFV17D yellow fever vaccine.

CDR3 nucleotides: TGTGCCAGCAGCTCGGGGGGGGGACAGGGTATCGTTAGCAATCAGCCCCAGCATTTT. Its protein is CASSSGGGQGIVSNQPQHF. The chain links TRBV11-1 to TRBJ1-5; the match to TRBD1 covers 9 bases. Germline V gene sequence: CDR1 SGHAT, CDR2 FQDESV (reference sequence). V was pared by 4 bases and J by 0 bases, with 13 bases of the junction left unmatched. The CDR3 consists of 19 residues.